These 24 T cell receptor beta chains were all obtained from the same sample, sequenced in a study of Graves' ophthalmopathy and Graves' hyperthyroidism. RNA transcripts provided the template for amplifying TCR beta CDR3 regions. Second-round multiplex PCR followed a first-round RT-PCR using HTBI primers. TCRdb processed the multiplex PCR reads anew with MiXCR; each CDR3 protein has one entry. Of roughly 500,000 distinct CDR3 sequences in the sample, under 15% are singletons; the top ten hold 9.8%. Sequencing input: blood. These receptors came from a woman younger than 45 with Graves' ophthalmopathy.

This clonotype was detected many times. V is TRBV6-2 or TRBV6-3 and J is TRBJ2-5; D is unresolved. CDR3 length: 13 amino acids. The germline CDR1 and CDR2 sequences are MNHEY and SVGEGT. V was trimmed by 7 bases and J by 2 bases, leaving 11 bases between them. The CDR3 protein is CASKYRVQETQYF. CDR3 DNA: TGTGCCAGCAAGTATCGGGTACAAGAGACCCAGTACTTC.

This clonotype was detected ten times or more. The chain recombines TRBV4-1 with TRBJ2-7; perhaps TRBD1 as D (6 bases). There are 14 residues in the CDR3. V dropped 0 bases and J dropped 3 bases, with 9 bases sitting between them. CDR1 and CDR2 from the germline V gene are MGHRA and YSYEKL. The CDR3 bases are TGCGCCAGCAGCCAAGATCGGGACATCTACGAGCAGTACTTC. As protein: CASSQDRDIYEQYF.

The sample holds many counts of this clonotype. This chain uses TRBV20-1 with TRBJ2-5; no reliable D call. With 4 bases removed from V and 4 bases from J, the gap between germline ends came to 13 bases. The CDR3 extends over 13 amino acids. Germline lookup yields CDR1 DFQATT and CDR2 SNEGSKA (reference sequence). The CDR3 region has the DNA TGCAGTGCTAACCGCCAGGCGACAGAGACCCAGTACTTC. Protein: CSANRQATETQYF.

Notes on this clonotype: Since a much larger clone is just one base distant, this may be a read error. The chain links TRBV5-1 to TRBJ2-7; tentative D call: TRBD1 (5 bases). The CDR3 has 14 amino acids. Germline V gene lookup returns CDR1 SGHRS and CDR2 YFSETQ. CDR3 loop: CAISHGVRVNEQYF. CDR3 nucleotide sequence: TGCGCCATCAGCCACGGAGTCAGGGTTAACGAGCAGTACTTC.

The sample holds many counts of this clonotype. V is TRBV29-1 and J is TRBJ1-1; D perhaps matches TRBD1 (6 bases). The CDR3 is 14 residues long. V was trimmed by 8 bases and J by 0 bases, leaving 16 bases between them. CDR1 SQVTM and CDR2 ANQGSEA come from the germline V gene. The CDR3 DNA is TGCAGCCTAGGGTTGGGACATTTGAACACTGAAGCTTTCTTT. Its translation is CSLGLGHLNTEAFF.

This clonotype has ten or more counts. The V gene is TRBV2, the J gene TRBJ1-2, with D possibly matching TRBD1 (5 bases). The CDR3 runs to 13 residues. Trimming stripped 7 bases from V and 8 bases from J, with 17 bases between. Germline V CDR1 and CDR2: SNHLY, FYNNEI. CDR3 protein: CASNGARRLGYTF. The CDR3 DNA is TGTGCCAGCAACGGGGCTAGGCGCTTGGGCTACACCTTC. Combining the CDR3 with reference TRBV2 and TRBJ1-2 gives the whole variable domain EPEVTQTPSHQVTQMGQEVILRCVPISNHLYFYWYRQILGQKVEFLVSFYNNEISEKSEIFDDQFSVERPDGSNFTLKIRSTKLEDSAMYFCASNGARRLGYTFGSGTRLTVV.

This clonotype has at least ten counts. The CDR3, as DNA: TGTGCCAGCACCCTAAGGGACAGGGAGAACACTGAAGCTTTCTTT. It translates to CASTLRDRENTEAFF. The genes are TRBV6-1 and TRBJ1-1; the match to TRBD1 covers 9 bases. This CDR3 spans 15 amino acids. V shed 7 bases and J 1 base; nucleotides not matched to a gene: 7. Germline CDR1 and CDR2: MNHNS and SASEGT.

This clonotype has only a few counts. The chain combines TRBV28 with TRBJ2-3; 10 bases line up with TRBD2. The CDR3 spans 17 residues. CDR1 and CDR2 (germline): MDHEN, SYDVKM. After removal of 6 bases from V and 1 base from J, the junction contained 10 bases not matched to a gene. CDR3 loop: CASRALAGVEGTDTQYF. In nucleotides, the CDR3 is TGTGCCAGCAGAGCCCTAGCGGGGGTGGAAGGCACAGATACGCAGTATTTT.

J is TRBJ2-2 and V is TRBV6-5; D is ambiguous. CDR3 length: 17 amino acids. Germline V gives CDR1 MNHEY, CDR2 SVGAGI. V lost 4 bases and J lost 4, with 19 bases in between. The CDR3 DNA reads TGTGCCAGCAGTTCTCTTGTTCACAGCTGTGGCACCGGGGAGCTGTTTTTT. This sequence encodes CASSSLVHSCGTGELFF.

This clonotype occurred many times. This sequence joins TRBV20-1 and TRBJ1-5; D possibly corresponds to TRBD1 (5 bases). V lost 4 bases and J 2 bases, leaving 12 bases between the germline ends. The length of the CDR3 is 14 residues. Looked up from germline, CDR1 is DFQATT and CDR2 is SNEGSKA (reference sequence). Written as DNA, the CDR3 is TGCAGTGCTAACCTAATACAGGGCAATCAGCCCCAGCATTTT. Protein: CSANLIQGNQPQHF.

This clonotype has only a few counts. CDR3 sequence reads: CASSQDSGTGGTYEQYF. As DNA, the CDR3 is TGCGCCAGCAGCCAAGATTCGGGGACAGGGGGGACATACGAGCAGTACTTC. This chain joins TRBV4-1 and TRBJ2-7; 11 nucleotides agree with TRBD1. The V and J ends lost 0 bases and 4 bases, in that order; junction bases with no gene match: 8. The CDR3 consists of 17 residues. CDR1 MGHRA and CDR2 YSYEKL come from the germline V gene.

The chain carries TRBV28 and TRBJ1-2; a possible D gene is TRBD1 (5 bases). Germline V gene data show CDR1 as MDHEN and CDR2 as SYDVKM. The ends were cut back, 7 bases at V and 8 bases at J, with 20 bases in the middle. The CDR3 extends over 14 amino acids. The CDR3 region is CASTNLPGRGGYTF. The CDR3 DNA reads TGTGCCAGCACAAACTTGCCGGGGCGAGGCGGCTACACCTTC.

The V gene is TRBV3-1, the J gene TRBJ2-7; 8 nucleotides align to TRBD2. V shed 0 bases, J shed 5 bases, and the junction held 9 bases outside the gene matches. In germline, CDR1 is LGHDT, CDR2 YNNKEL (reference sequence). This CDR3 has 16 residues. DNA of the CDR3: TGTGCCAGCAGCCAAGATCCGGGGACTAGTCGCCACGAGCAGTACTTC. It codes for CASSQDPGTSRHEQYF.

This clonotype appeared many times. This chain links TRBV28 with TRBJ1-1; D is perhaps TRBD1 (6 bases). The V gene's germline CDR1 is MDHEN and CDR2 SYDVKM. V lost 7 bases and J lost 2, with 11 bases in between. The CDR3 length is 13 residues. CDR3 in DNA: TGTGCCAGCATCAAAGGGGGTAACACTGAAGCTTTCTTT. This translates into CASIKGGNTEAFF.

Concerning this clonotype: Given a much more abundant clone one base away, this may be a read error. The CDR3 DNA follows: TGTTCTAGTGGTTTGGCTTTCCGGACCCGTTACAATGAGCAGTTCTTC. Its translation: CSSGLAFRTRYNEQFF. This chain joins TRBV12-5 and TRBJ2-1; D gene ambiguous. The germline V gene encodes CDR1 LGHNT and CDR2 FRNRAP. The CDR3 length is 16 residues.

The sample holds many counts of this clonotype. V and J are TRBV6-1 and TRBJ1-2; D is perhaps TRBD1 (5 bases). Per the germline V gene, CDR1 is MNHNS and CDR2 is SASEGT. This CDR3 is built from 16 residues. V was trimmed by 2 bases and J by 1 base, leaving 14 bases between them. This chain's CDR3 is CASSEWGITLNYGYTF. As DNA, the CDR3 is TGTGCCAGCAGTGAATGGGGGATAACCCTTAACTATGGCTACACCTTC.

In this sample, this clonotype turned up many times. The chain links TRBV7-9 to TRBJ1-1; D possibly corresponds to TRBD1 (5 bases). Trimming took 5 bases from V and 4 from J, leaving 11 bases between them. This CDR3 has 13 amino acids. CDR1 and CDR2 (germline): SEHNR, FQNEAQ (reference sequence). DNA of the CDR3: TGTGCCAGCAGCAACCTTGGGGGCACTGAAGCTTTCTTT. Amino acid sequence: CASSNLGGTEAFF.

This clonotype has at least ten counts. This chain joins TRBV11-2 and TRBJ2-7; D not certain. The germline V and J ends were trimmed by 4 bases and 2 bases, with 21 bases remaining between them. There are 17 residues in the CDR3. Looked up from germline, CDR1 is SGHAT and CDR2 is FQNNGV. CDR3 bases: TGTGCCAGCAGCTCTCCATTCTGGAGAGGCCCCACCTACGAGCAGTACTTC. This translates into CASSSPFWRGPTYEQYF.

This clonotype was observed many times. V is TRBV20-1 and J is TRBJ1-5, with D possibly being TRBD1 (6 bases). The CDR3 extends over 13 amino acids. The V end was cut by 4 bases, the J end by 4 bases, with 11 bases between. The germline V gene encodes CDR1 DFQATT and CDR2 SNEGSKA (reference sequence). CDR3 sequence: CSAITGWNQPQHF. The CDR3 DNA reads as TGCAGTGCTATAACAGGGTGGAATCAGCCCCAGCATTTT.

This clonotype appeared many times. The chain uses TRBV2 and TRBJ1-5; D might be TRBD1 (6 bases). This CDR3 contains 13 residues. Germline V gene lookup returns CDR1 SNHLY and CDR2 FYNNEI. Trimming stripped 10 bases from V and 5 bases from J, with 15 bases between. The CDR3 nucleotides read TGTGCCACCTGTGACAGGCCCTATCAGCCCCAGCATTTT. It is translated as CATCDRPYQPQHF. Filled out from reference TRBV2 and TRBJ1-5, the complete variable domain reads EPEVTQTPSHQVTQMGQEVILRCVPISNHLYFYWYRQILGQKVEFLVSFYNNEISEKSEIFDDQFSVERPDGSNFTLKIRSTKLEDSAMYFCATCDRPYQPQHFGDGTRLSIL.

This clonotype was seen many times. The genes are TRBV27 and TRBJ1-5; D unresolved. V shed 3 bases and J shed 9 bases, with 9 bases lying between them. Germline values: CDR1 MNHEY, CDR2 SMNVEV (reference sequence). The CDR3 extends over 12 amino acids. The CDR3 spells CASSFFNGPQHF. The CDR3 coding sequence is TGTGCCAGCAGTTTCTTCAACGGGCCCCAGCATTTT.

There are many counts of this clonotype. The gene calls are TRBV7-9 and TRBJ1-1; D is unresolved. This CDR3 is 13 amino acids long. Germline CDR1 is SEHNR and CDR2 is FQNEAQ (reference sequence). The V end lost 1 base, the J end lost 5 bases, and 8 bases lay between the germline ends. CDR3 sequence: CASSLVKETEAFF. The CDR3 DNA reads as TGTGCCAGCAGCTTAGTTAAGGAGACTGAAGCTTTCTTT. Using reference TRBV7-9 and TRBJ1-1 for the parts outside the CDR3, the full variable domain is DTGVSQNPRHKITKRGQNVTFRCDPISEHNRLYWYRQTLGQGPEFLTYFQNEAQLEKSRLLSDRFSAERPKGSFSTLEIQRTEQGDSAMYLCASSLVKETEAFFGQGTRLTVV.

This clonotype was recorded at least ten times. This rearrangement joins TRBV11-1 to TRBJ2-7; unclear D gene. This CDR3 comprises 18 residues. Germline V gene data show CDR1 as SGHAT and CDR2 as FQDESV (reference sequence). Trimming removed 3 bases at V and 0 bases at J, with 21 bases between. The CDR3 DNA reads as TGTGCCAGCAGCTTCGAGACTTTAAACAGTCCCCCCTCCTACGAGCAGTACTTC. Encoded protein: CASSFETLNSPPSYEQYF.

This clonotype was observed at least ten times. The rearrangement joins TRBV28 to TRBJ1-2, with TRBD1 matching 10 bases. Germline CDR1 is MDHEN and CDR2 is SYDVKM. This CDR3 spans 15 amino acids. Trimming cost V 7 bases and J 3 bases; bases outside gene matches: 8. CDR3 region: CASKSGTGEYYGYTF. The CDR3 region has the DNA TGTGCCAGCAAATCCGGGACAGGGGAATACTATGGCTACACCTTC.